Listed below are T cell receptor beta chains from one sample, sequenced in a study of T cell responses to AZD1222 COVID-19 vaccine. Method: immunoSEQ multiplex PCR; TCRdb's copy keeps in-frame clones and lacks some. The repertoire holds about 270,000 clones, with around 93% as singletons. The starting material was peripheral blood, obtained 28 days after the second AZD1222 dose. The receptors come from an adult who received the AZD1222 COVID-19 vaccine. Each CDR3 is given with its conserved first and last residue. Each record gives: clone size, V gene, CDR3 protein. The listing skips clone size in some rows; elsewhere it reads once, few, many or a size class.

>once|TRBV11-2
CASNLAGGGPPYNEQFF
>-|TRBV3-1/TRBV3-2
CASSHERVETQYF
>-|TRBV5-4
CASSLDAWGANTGELFF
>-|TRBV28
CASSFGDRNSPLHF
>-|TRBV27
CASSLFGGSEGPGHDTQYF
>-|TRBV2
CASSDQGSTYEQYF
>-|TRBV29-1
CSARTGGTEQYF
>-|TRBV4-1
CASSQNRIAGGPAPYEQYF
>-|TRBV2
CASPQIMNTEAFF
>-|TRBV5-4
CASSIDNYGYTF
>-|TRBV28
CASSFPGQGQQPQHF
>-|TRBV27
CASSLSGRGPEYQETQYF
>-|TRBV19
CASSIGGGRQPQHF
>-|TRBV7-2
CASTLTGRGNTIYF
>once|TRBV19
CASSPGLAGTYEQYF
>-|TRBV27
CASSLSQGAVGGYTF
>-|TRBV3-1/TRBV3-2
CASSPGEGAFF
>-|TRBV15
CATTSDWGSGNTIYF
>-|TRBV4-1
CASSQDAGRETQYF
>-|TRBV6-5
CASSLSAESNQPQHF
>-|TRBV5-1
CASSNRDRGLEQYF
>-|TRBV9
CASSVGGGNTGELFF
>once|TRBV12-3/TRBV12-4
CASSLRLGGEQYF
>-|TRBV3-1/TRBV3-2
CASSPRHRGPYEQYF
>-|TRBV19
CASSRGGAGANVLTF
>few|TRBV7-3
CASSPGGARNEQFF
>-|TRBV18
CASSPLGSKNIQYF
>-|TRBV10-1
CASSEPPEQYF
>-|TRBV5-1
CASSIHPGTGVKGTEAFF
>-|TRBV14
CASSQDIGLPSSYEQYF
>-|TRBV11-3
CASSAHGGNTGELFF
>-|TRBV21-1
CASSRQGGTGELFF
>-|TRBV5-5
CASSSTVVTEAFF
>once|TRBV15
CATSKLGEGDTDTQYF
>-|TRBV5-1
CASSLEGHQETQYF
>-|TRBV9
CASSVEPHYSYEQYF
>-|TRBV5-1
CASSLEGTSTEAFF
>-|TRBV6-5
CASSMDRVQPQHF
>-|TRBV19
CASRDRGIGNQPQHF
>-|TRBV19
CASSIPDRFNQPQHF
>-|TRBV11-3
CASSSFLTGELFF
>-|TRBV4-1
CASSQEGPRAGNTIYF
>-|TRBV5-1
CASSFQGSPNEKLFF
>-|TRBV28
CASAFGGNYEQYF
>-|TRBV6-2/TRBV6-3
CASSFPGLVGSTSYNEQFF
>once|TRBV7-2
CASNGWRGPLHEQFF